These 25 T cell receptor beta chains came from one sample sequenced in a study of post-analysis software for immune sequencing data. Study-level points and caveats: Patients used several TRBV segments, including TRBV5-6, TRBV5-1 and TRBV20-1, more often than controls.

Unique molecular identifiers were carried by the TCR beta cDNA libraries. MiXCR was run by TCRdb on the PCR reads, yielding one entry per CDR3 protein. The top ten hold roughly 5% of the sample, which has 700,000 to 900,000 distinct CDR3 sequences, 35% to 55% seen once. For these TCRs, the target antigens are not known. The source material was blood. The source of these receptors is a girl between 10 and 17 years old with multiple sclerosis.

CDR3 DNA: TGTGCCAGCAGTTCGACAGGAACAGGGGAAGCTTTCTTT. This translates into CASSSTGTGEAFF. The rearrangement uses TRBV3-1 and TRBJ1-1, with a weak D call TRBD1 (6 bases). CDR3 length equals 13 residues. Trimming took 6 bases from V and 8 from J, leaving 16 bases between them. The germline gives CDR1 LGHDT, CDR2 YNNKEL (reference sequence).

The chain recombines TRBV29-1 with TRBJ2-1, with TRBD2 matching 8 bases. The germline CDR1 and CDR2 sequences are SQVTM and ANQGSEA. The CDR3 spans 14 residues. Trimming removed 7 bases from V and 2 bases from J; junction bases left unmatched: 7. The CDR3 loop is CSADTGLAYNEQFF. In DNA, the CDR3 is TGCAGCGCCGACACGGGACTAGCCTACAATGAGCAGTTCTTC.

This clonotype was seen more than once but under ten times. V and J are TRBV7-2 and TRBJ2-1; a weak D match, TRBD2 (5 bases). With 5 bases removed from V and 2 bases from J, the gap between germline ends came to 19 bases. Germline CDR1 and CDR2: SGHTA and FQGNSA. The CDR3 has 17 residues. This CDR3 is CASSPFPRGGAYNEQFF. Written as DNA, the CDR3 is TGTGCCAGCAGCCCCTTCCCCCGCGGAGGAGCCTACAATGAGCAGTTCTTC.

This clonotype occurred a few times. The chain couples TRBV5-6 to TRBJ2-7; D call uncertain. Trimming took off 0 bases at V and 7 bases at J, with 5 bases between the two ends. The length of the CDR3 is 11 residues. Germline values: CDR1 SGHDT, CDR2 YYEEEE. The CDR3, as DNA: TGTGCCAGCAGCTTGGGGCAGGAGCAGTACTTC. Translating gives CASSLGQEQYF.

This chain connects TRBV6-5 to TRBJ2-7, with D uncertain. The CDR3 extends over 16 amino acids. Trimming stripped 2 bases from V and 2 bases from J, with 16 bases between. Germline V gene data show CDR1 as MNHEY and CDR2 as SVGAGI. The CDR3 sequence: CASSYKPRSTPYEQYF. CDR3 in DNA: TGTGCCAGCAGTTACAAACCGAGGAGTACCCCCTACGAGCAGTACTTC.

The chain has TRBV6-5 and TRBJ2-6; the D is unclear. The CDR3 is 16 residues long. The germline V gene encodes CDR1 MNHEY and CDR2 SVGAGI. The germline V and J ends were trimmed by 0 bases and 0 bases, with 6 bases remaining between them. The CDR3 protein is CASSYSADSGANVLTF. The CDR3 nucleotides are TGTGCCAGCAGTTACTCGGCGGACTCTGGGGCCAACGTCCTGACTTTC.

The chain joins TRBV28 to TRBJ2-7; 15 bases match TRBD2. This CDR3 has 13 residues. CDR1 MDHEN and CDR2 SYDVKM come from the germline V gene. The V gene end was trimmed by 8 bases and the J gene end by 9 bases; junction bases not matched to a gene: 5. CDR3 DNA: TGTGCCAGCGGACTAGCGGGAGGGCCCTGGCAGTACTTC. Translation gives CASGLAGGPWQYF.

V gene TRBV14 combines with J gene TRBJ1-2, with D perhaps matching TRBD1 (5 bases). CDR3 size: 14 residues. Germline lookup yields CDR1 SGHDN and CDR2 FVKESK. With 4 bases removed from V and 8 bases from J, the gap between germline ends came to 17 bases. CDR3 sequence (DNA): TGTGCCAGCAGCCCGGACATCCAGGCGGCGGGCTACACCTTC. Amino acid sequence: CASSPDIQAAGYTF.

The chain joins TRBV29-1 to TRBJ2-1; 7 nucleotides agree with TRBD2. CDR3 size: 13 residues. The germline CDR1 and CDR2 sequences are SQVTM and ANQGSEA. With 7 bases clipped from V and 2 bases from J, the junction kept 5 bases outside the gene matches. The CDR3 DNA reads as TGCAGCGCGGGGGGTGACACCTACAATGAGCAGTTCTTC. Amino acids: CSAGGDTYNEQFF.

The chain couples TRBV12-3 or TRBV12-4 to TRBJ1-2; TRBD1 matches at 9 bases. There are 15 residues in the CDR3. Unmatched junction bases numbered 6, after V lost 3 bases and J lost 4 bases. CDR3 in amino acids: CASSLGDRESYGYTF. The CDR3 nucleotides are TGTGCCAGCAGTTTGGGGGACAGGGAGTCCTATGGCTACACCTTC.

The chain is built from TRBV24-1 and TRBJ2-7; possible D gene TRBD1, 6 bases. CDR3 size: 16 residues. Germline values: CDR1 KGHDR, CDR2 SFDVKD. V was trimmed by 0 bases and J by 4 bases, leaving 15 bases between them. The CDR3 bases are TGTGCCACCAGTGATTTGTTCGGACAGAAGAGTTACGAGCAGTACTTC. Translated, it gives CATSDLFGQKSYEQYF.

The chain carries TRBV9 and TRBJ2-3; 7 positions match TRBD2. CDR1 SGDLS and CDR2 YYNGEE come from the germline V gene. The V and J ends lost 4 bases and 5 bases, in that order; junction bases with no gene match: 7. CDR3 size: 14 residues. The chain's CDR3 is CASSQSGMGDTQYF. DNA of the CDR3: TGTGCCAGCAGCCAGAGCGGGATGGGAGATACGCAGTATTTT.

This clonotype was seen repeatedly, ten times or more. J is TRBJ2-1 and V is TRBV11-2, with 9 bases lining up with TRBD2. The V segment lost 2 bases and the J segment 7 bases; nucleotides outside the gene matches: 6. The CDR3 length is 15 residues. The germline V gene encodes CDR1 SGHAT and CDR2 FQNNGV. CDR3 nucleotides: TGTGCCAGCAGCTTATGGTTAGCGGGAGTGAATGAGCAGTTCTTC. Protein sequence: CASSLWLAGVNEQFF.

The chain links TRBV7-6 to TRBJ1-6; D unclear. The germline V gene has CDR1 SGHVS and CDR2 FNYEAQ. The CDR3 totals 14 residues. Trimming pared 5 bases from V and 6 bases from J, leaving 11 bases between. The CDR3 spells CASSPQGSNSPLHF. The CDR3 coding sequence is TGTGCCAGCAGCCCTCAAGGGTCTAATTCACCCCTCCACTTT.

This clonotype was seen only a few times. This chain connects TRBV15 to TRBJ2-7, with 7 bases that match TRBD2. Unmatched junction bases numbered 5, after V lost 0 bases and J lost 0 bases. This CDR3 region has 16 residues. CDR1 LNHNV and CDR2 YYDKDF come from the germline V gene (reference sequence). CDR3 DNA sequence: TGTGCCACCAGCAGAGATCATGCGGGGGTCTCCTACGAGCAGTACTTC. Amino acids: CATSRDHAGVSYEQYF. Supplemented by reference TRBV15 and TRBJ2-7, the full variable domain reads DAMVIQNPRYQVTQFGKPVTLSCSQTLNHNVMYWYQQKSSQAPKLLFHYYDKDFNNEADTPDNFQSRRPNTSFCFLDIRSPGLGDTAMYLCATSRDHAGVSYEQYFGPGTRLTVT.

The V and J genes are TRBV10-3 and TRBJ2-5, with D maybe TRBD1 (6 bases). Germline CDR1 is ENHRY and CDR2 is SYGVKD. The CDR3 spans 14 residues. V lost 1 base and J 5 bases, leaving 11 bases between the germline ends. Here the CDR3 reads CAISELQGRETQYF. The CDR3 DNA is TGTGCCATCAGTGAGTTACAGGGTCGGGAGACCCAGTACTTC.

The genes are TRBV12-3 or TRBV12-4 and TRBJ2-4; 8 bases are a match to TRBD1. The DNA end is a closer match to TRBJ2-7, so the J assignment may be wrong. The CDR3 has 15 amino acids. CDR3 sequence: CASSVGAVRGREQYF. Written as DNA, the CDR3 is TGTGCCAGCAGTGTAGGGGCGGTCAGGGGGCGCGAGCAGTACTTC.

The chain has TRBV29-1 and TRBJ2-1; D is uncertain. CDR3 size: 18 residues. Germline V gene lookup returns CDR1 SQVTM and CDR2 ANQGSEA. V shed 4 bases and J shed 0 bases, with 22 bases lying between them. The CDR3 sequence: CSVGGLAGGESSYNEQFF. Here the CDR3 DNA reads TGCAGCGTTGGGGGATTGGCAGGCGGTGAGAGCTCCTACAATGAGCAGTTCTTC.

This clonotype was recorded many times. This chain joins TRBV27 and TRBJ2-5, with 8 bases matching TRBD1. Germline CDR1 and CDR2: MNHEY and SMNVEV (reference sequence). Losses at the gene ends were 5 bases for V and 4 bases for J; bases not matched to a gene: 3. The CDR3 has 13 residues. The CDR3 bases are TGTGCCAGCAGTCCCACAGGGGGAGAGACCCAGTACTTC. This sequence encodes CASSPTGGETQYF.

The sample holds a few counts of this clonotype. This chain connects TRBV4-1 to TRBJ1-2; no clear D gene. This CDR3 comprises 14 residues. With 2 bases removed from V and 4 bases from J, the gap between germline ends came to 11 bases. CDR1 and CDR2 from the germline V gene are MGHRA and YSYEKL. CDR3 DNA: TGCGCCAGCAGCCAACCTGGAGATGCCTATGGCTACACCTTC. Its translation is CASSQPGDAYGYTF.

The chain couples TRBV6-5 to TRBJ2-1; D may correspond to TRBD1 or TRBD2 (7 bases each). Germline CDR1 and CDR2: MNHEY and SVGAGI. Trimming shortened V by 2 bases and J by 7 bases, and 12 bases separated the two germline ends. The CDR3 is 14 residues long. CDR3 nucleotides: TGTGCCAGCAGTTACAGACAGGGAGGGAATGAGCAGTTCTTC. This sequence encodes CASSYRQGGNEQFF.

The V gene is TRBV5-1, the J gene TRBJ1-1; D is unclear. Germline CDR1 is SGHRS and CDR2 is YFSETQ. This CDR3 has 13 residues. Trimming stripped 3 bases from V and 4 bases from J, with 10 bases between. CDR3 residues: CASSSSRTTEAFF. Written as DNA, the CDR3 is TGCGCCAGCAGCTCCTCGCGGACCACTGAAGCTTTCTTT.

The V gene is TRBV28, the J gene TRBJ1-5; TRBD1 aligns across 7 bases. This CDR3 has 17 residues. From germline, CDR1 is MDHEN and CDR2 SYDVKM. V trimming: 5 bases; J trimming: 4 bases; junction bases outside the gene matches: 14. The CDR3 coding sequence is TGTGCCAGCAGTCCTCCGAACAGGGGCGCGAGGAATCAGCCCCAGCATTTT. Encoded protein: CASSPPNRGARNQPQHF. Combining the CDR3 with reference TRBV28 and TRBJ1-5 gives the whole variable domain DVKVTQSSRYLVKRTGEKVFLECVQDMDHENMFWYRQDPGLGLRLIYFSYDVKMKEKGDIPEGYSVSREKKERFSLILESASTNQTSMYLCASSPPNRGARNQPQHFGDGTRLSIL.

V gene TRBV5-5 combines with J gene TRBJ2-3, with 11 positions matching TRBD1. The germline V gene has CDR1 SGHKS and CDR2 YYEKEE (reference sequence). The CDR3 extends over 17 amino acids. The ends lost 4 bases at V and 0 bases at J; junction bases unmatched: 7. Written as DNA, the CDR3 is TGTGCCAGCAGCCTTCGGGACAGGGGGATTAGCACAGATACGCAGTATTTT. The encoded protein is CASSLRDRGISTDTQYF.

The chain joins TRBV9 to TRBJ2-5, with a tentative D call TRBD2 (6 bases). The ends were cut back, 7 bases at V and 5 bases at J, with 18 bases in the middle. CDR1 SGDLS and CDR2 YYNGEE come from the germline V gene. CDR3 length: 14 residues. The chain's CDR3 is CASSQTTSAETQYF. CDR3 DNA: TGTGCCAGCTCACAAACGACTAGTGCGGAGACCCAGTACTTC.